This T cell receptor beta chain was captured by sequencing in a study of human T cells and chemical hapten exposure. Study summary: Patch tests applied 0.01% DPC to the upper back, read at 6 days. Study results and limitations: There was no change with DPC sensitization in TCRs above 1 in 1000 frequency.

The library tagged each cDNA molecule with unique molecular identifiers. TCRdb re-derived calls from the RACE reads in MiXCR, one entry per CDR3 protein. The data contain roughly 180,000 distinct CDR3 sequences, approximately 20% of them seen just once; the ten biggest clones take up about 6.7%. Time point noted: patch test 1, 2 weeks after DPC sensitization. As to treatment: therapeutic diphenylcyclopropenone sensitization with weekly scalp DPC. Germline V gene data show CDR1 as DFQATT and CDR2 as SNEGSKA (reference sequence). This CDR3 has 12 residues. Of note for this clonotype: Its antigen is not identified.

This specimen was whole blood, taken in connection with sensitization to the hapten diphenylcyclopropenone (DPC). This clonotype was obtained from a woman between 50 and 59 years old with alopecia areata. Some clones in this sample may be carry-over from other donors' samples. The rearrangement joins TRBV20-1 to TRBJ1-1; D gene uncertain. The CDR3 spells CTLRQPNTEAFF. The CDR3 bases are TGCACCTTAAGACAACCGAACACTGAAGCTTTCTTT.